This T cell receptor (beta chain) is from a study of cytomegalovirus exposure and HLA in healthy donors. Study findings and constraints: An apparent linkage of common viral pathogens to several of the most significant clusters emerged in a later analysis. As confirmed in vitro, a few CMV-associated chains were specific for CMV antigens. The study reported that TCR beta sequences accurately predicted HLA-A and HLA-B alleles in most subjects.

The PCR contained 60 Vbeta and 13 Jbeta primers. Method: immunoSEQ multiplex PCR; TCRdb's copy keeps in-frame clones and lacks some. The top ten clones hold roughly 3.4% of a sample with about 150,000 clones, 70% to 85% of them seen once. In the case of this clone: Its cognate antigen is unknown.

This receptor was taken from a male donor in good health and CMV-seronegative. The sample taken for sequencing was PBMCs.

The CDR3 DNA sequence: TGTGCCAGCAGTACGGGGACAGGGGGCGAAGATACGCAGTATTTT. It specifies CASSTGTGGEDTQYF. The chain is built from TRBV5-4 and TRBJ2-3; 12 nucleotides match TRBD1. This CDR3 region has 15 residues. V lost 5 bases, J lost 5 bases, and 6 bases stayed unmatched. CDR1 and CDR2 (germline): SGHNT, YYREEE (reference sequence).